Below, 4 T cell receptor beta chains from the same sample are listed, as sequenced in a study of T-cell reconstitution after alpha-beta-depleted transplantation in children. Preparation of the TCRbeta library was carried out with unique molecular identifiers. TCRdb reprocessed the PCR reads via MiXCR and lists one record per CDR3 protein. The data show hundreds of thousands of distinct CDR3 sequences, about a sixth seen once. The sample consisted of PBMCs, mostly from graft donor cells, taken 360 days after TCRalphabeta/CD19-depleted stem cell transplant. These receptors originate from a boy in the first two years of life who had a stem cell transplant for Wiskott-Aldrich syndrome, so the T cells may come from the graft donor.

This clonotype appeared a few times. The V call is TRBV6-2 or TRBV6-3, the J call TRBJ2-3; no firm D call. Between the trimmed V and J ends, which lost 2 bases and 12 bases, there was a span of 15 bases. Germline values: CDR1 MNHEY, CDR2 SVGEGT. CDR3 length equals 13 residues. Here the CDR3 DNA reads TGTGCCAGCAGTTACGCGCAGCCGATGGGCCAGTATTTT. It is translated as CASSYAQPMGQYF.

This chain joins TRBV12-3 or TRBV12-4 and TRBJ1-4, with D maybe TRBD1 (5 bases). The CDR3 totals 13 residues. Between the trimmed V and J ends, which lost 8 bases and 7 bases, there was a span of 14 bases. The CDR3 bases are TGTGCCAGCGTACGGGGCGAAGGTGAAAAACTGTTTTTT. Encoded protein: CASVRGEGEKLFF.

This clonotype was seen more than once but under ten times. The rearrangement joins TRBV10-3 to TRBJ2-2; 9 nucleotides line up with TRBD2. Germline lookup yields CDR1 ENHRY and CDR2 SYGVKD. This CDR3 spans 16 amino acids. J was trimmed by 6 bases and V by 3 bases; bases with no gene match: 8. The CDR3 coding sequence is TGTGCCATCAGTGACTGGCGGGGGGGCCGGGCCGGGGAGCTGTTTTTT. Its protein product is CAISDWRGGRAGELFF.

This clonotype has at least ten counts. The chain carries TRBV2 and TRBJ2-1; 7 bases fit TRBD2. The CDR3 totals 13 residues. Trimming at V came to 10 bases and at J to 5 bases, leaving 8 bases not matched to a gene. Germline CDR1 is SNHLY and CDR2 is FYNNEI. CDR3 DNA sequence: TGTGCCACTCTGGGGGGAGGGGACAATGAGCAGTTCTTC. This codes for CATLGGGDNEQFF. Full variable domain (remainder filled in from reference TRBV2 and TRBJ2-1): EPEVTQTPSHQVTQMGQEVILRCVPISNHLYFYWYRQILGQKVEFLVSFYNNEISEKSEIFDDQFSVERPDGSNFTLKIRSTKLEDSAMYFCATLGGGDNEQFFGPGTRLTVL.